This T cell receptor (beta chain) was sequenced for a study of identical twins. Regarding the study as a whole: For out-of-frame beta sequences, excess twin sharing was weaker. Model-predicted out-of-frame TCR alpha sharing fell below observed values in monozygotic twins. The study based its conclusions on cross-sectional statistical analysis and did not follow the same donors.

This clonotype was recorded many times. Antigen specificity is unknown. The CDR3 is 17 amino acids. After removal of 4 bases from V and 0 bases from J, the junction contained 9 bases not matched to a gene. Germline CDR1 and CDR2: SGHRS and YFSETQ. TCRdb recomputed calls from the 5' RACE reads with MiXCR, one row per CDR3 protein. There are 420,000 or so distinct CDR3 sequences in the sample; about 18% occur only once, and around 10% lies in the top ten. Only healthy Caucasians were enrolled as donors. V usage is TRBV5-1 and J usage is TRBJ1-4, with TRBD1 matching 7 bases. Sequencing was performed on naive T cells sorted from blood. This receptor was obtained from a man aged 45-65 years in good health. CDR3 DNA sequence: TGCGCCAGCAGCAGGTCACGGGACAGCACAACTAATGAAAAACTGTTTTTT. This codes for CASSRSRDSTTNEKLFF.